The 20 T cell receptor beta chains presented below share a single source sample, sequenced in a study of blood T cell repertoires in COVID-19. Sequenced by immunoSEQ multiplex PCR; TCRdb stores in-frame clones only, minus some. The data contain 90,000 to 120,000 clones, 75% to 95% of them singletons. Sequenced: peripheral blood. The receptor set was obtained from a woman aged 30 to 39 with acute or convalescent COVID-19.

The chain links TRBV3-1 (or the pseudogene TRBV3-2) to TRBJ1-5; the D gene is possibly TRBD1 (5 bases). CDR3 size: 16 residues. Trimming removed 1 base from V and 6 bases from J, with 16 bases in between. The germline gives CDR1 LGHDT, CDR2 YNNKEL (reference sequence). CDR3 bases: TGTGCCAGCAGCCAAGCCGGGACCGGGGGGGGTCAGCCCCAGCATTTT. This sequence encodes CASSQAGTGGGQPQHF.

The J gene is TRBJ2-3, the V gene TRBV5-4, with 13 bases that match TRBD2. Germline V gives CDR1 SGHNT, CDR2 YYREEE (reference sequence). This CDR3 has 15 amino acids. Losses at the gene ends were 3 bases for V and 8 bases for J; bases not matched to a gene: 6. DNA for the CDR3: TGTGCCAGCAGCTCCACTAGCGGGAGGGCCAGTACGCAGTATTTT. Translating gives CASSSTSGRASTQYF.

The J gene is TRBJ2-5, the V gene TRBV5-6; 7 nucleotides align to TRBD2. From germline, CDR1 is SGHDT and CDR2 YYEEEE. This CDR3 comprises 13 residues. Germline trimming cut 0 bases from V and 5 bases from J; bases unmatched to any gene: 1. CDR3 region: CASSLVGGETQYF. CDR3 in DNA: TGTGCCAGCAGCTTGGTGGGGGGGGAGACCCAGTACTTC.

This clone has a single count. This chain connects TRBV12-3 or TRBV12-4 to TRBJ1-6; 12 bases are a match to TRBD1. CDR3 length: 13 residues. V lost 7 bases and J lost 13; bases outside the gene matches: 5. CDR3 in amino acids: CASNRDRGPPLHF. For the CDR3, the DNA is TGTGCCAGCAACCGGGACAGGGGGCCCCCCCTCCACTTT.

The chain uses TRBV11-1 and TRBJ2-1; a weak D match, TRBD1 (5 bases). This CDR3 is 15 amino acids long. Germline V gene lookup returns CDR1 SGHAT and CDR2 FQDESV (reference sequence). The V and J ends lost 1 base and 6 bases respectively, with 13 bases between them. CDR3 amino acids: CASSLDHDSLNEQFF. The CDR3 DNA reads TGTGCCAGCAGCTTAGATCACGACAGCCTCAATGAGCAGTTCTTC.

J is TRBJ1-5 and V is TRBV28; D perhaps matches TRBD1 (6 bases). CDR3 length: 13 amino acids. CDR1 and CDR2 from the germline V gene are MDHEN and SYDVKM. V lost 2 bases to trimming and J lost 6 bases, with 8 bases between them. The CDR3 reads CASSLGGSQPQHF. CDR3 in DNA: TGTGCCAGCAGTTTAGGGGGCTCTCAGCCCCAGCATTTT.

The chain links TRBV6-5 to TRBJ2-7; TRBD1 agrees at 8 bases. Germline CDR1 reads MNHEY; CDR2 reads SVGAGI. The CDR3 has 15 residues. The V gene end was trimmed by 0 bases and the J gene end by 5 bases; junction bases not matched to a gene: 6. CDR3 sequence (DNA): TGTGCCAGCAGTTACTCGGGACAGGAAAGCGACGAGCAGTACTTC. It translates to CASSYSGQESDEQYF.

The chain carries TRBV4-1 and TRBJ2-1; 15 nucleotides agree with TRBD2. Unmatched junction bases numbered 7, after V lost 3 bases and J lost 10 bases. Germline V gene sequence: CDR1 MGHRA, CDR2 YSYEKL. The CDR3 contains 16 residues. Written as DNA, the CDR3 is TGCGCCAGCAGCCAGCAAGGACTAGCGGGAGGGGACGAGCAGTTCTTC. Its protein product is CASSQQGLAGGDEQFF.

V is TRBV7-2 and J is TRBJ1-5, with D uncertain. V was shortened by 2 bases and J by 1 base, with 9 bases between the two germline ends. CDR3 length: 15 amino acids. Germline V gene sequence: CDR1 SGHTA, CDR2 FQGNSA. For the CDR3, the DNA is TGTGCCAGCAGCTTATGGGAGGGCAGCAATCAGCCCCAGCATTTT. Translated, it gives CASSLWEGSNQPQHF.

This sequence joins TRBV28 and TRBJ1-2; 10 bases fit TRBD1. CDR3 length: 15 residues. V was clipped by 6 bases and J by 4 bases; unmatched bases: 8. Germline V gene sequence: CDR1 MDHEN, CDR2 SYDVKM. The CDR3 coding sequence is TGTGCCAGCAGCCTTCCGGGACAGGGGCTCTATGGCTACACCTTC. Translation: CASSLPGQGLYGYTF.

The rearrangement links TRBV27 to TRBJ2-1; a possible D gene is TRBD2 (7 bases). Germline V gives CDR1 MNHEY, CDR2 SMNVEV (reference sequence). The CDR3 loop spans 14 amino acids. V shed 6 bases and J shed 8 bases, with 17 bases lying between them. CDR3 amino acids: CASSSGGADDEQFF. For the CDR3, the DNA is TGTGCCAGCAGCAGTGGGGGGGCGGACGATGAGCAGTTCTTC.

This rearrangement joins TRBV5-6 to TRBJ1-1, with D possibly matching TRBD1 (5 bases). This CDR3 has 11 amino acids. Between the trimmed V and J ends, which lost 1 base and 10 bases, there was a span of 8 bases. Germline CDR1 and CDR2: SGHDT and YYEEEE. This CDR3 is CASSLSGVAFF. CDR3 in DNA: TGTGCCAGCAGCTTGTCGGGGGTAGCTTTCTTT.

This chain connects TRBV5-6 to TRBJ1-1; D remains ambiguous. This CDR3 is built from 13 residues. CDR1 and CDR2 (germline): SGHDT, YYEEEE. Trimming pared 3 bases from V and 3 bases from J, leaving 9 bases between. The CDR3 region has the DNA TGTGCCAGCAGCTGGTACGGGGACACTGAAGCTTTCTTT. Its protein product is CASSWYGDTEAFF.

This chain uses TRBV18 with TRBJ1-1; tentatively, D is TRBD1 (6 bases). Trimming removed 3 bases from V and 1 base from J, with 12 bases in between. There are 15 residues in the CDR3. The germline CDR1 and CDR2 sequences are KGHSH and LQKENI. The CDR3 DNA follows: TGTGCCAGCTCACCCTTGGGACACGGGAACACTGAAGCTTTCTTT. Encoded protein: CASSPLGHGNTEAFF.

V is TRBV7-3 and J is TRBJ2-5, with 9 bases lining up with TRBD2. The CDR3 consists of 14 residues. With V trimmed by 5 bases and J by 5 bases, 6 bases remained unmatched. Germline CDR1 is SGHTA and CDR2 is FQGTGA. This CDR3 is CASSPGLAGETQYF. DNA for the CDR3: TGTGCCAGCAGCCCGGGACTAGCTGGGGAGACCCAGTACTTC.

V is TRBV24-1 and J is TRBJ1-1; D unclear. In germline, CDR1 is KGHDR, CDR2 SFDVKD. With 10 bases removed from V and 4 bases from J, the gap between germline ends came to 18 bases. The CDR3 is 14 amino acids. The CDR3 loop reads CATPPGMMSTEAFF. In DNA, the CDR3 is TGTGCCACGCCCCCGGGGATGATGAGCACTGAAGCTTTCTTT.

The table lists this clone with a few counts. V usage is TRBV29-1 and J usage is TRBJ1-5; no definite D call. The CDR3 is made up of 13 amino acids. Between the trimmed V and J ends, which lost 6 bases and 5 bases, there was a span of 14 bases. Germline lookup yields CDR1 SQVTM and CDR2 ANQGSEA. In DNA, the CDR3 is TGCAGCGTGGCCCCGCAAGAGGATCAGCCCCAGCATTTT. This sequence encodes CSVAPQEDQPQHF.

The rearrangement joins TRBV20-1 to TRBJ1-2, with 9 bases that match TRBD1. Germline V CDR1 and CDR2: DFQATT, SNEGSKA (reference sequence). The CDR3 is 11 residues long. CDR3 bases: TGCAAATCCTACACAGGGGGCGGCTACACCTTC. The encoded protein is CKSYTGGGYTF.

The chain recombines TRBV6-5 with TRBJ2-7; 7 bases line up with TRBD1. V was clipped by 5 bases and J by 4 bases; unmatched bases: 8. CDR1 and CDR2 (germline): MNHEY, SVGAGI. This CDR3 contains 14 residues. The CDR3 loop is CASSPGQLIYEQYF. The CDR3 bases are TGTGCCAGCAGTCCGGGACAGTTAATTTACGAGCAGTACTTC.

The CDR3 region is CASSLIGTALEETQYF. In nucleotides, the CDR3 is TGTGCCAGCAGCTTGATCGGGACAGCGCTGGAAGAGACCCAGTACTTC. The chain recombines TRBV7-2 with TRBJ2-5, with 7 bases fitting TRBD1. Looked up from germline, CDR1 is SGHTA and CDR2 is FQGNSA. J gave up 3 bases and V 3 bases, and 10 bases lay outside the gene matches. The length of the CDR3 is 16 residues.